This TCR beta chain was observed in a study of T cells in women clearing cervical HPV infection. Clones were sequenced by immunoSEQ multiplex PCR, and TCRdb holds only the in-frame ones, with some missing. The ten top clones account for 15% to 20%, within a sample of 25,000 to 35,000 clones. Points on this clone: The CDR3 is cut off 3 residues early in the read; its end comes from the germline J gene.

Germline V gives CDR1 LNHDA, CDR2 SQIVND (reference sequence). The CDR3 contains 13 residues. Trimming removed 4 bases from V and 1 base from J, with 7 bases in between. The gene calls are TRBV19 and TRBJ1-1, with D hard to call. Sequencing was done on a sample of blood buffy coat. The source is a woman aged 18-70 years with a cervical HPV16 infection that either progressed to CIN3+ or cleared (not recorded which). CDR3 sequence reads: CASSTAQNTEAFF. The part of the CDR3 DNA that was read is TGTGCCAGTAGTACCGCACAGAACACTGAA.